Each of the 4 T cell receptor beta chains below was sequenced from the same sample in a study of T cell clonotyping in hematopoietic cell transplantation. TCRdb's table, derived via immunoSEQ multiplex PCR, lists solely in-frame clones and lacks some. The table has about 7,000 clones, 85% to 90% seen once; the top ten hold 4.5% to 6%. The sequenced sample was PBMCs, obtained 100 days after allogeneic stem cell transplant. These receptors all come from a male patient aged 50 to 59 who had an allogeneic stem cell transplant from a related donor, so the T cells may come from the graft donor. Some clones in this sample may be carry-over from other donors' samples.

The chain carries TRBV19 and TRBJ2-7; TRBD2 agrees at 7 bases. The CDR3 consists of 13 residues. The V gene's germline CDR1 is LNHDA and CDR2 SQIVND (reference sequence). V dropped 4 bases and J dropped 5; count of bases not matched to a gene: 5. The CDR3 is CASSTREGDEQYF. In nucleotides, the CDR3 is TGTGCCAGTAGTACTAGGGAGGGAGACGAGCAGTACTTC.

The chain links TRBV19 to TRBJ1-4; 8 bases map to TRBD1. This CDR3 spans 13 amino acids. CDR1 is LNHDA and CDR2 is SQIVND in the germline V gene (reference sequence). With V trimmed by 6 bases and J by 7 bases, 4 bases remained unmatched. CDR3 sequence: CASRGQVVEKLFF. In nucleotides, the CDR3 is TGTGCCAGTAGGGGACAGGTTGTTGAAAAACTGTTTTTT.

The chain has TRBV19 and TRBJ2-7, with 10 bases fitting TRBD1. Germline-derived CDR1 and CDR2 are LNHDA and SQIVND (reference sequence). The CDR3 spans 14 residues. V gave up 4 bases and J gave up 2 bases; unmatched junction bases: 2. CDR3 residues: CASSRQGAAYEQYF. CDR3 nucleotides: TGTGCCAGTAGTAGACAGGGGGCGGCCTACGAGCAGTACTTC.

The V gene is TRBV5-6, the J gene TRBJ2-5; D call uncertain. Judging by the DNA end, TRBJ2-7 fits better; the J call may be wrong. The CDR3 has 13 residues. CDR1 is SGHDT and CDR2 is YYEEEE in the germline V gene. The CDR3 DNA reads TGTGCCAGCAGCCCCGGACCGACCTACGAGCAGTACTTC. Translated: CASSPGPTYEQYF.